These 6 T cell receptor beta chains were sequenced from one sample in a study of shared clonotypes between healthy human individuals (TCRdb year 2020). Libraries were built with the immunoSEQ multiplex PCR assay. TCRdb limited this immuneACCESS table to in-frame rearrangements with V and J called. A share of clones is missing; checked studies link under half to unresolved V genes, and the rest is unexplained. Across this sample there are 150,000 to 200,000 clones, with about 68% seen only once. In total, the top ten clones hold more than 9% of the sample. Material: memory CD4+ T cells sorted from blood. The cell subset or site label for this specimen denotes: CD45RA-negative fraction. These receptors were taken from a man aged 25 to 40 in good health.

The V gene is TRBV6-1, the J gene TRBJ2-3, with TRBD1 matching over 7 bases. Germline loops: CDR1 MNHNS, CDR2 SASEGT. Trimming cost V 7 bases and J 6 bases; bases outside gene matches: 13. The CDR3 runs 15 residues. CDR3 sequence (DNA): TGTGCCAGCACCGGGGAGAGGGGGCGGTTGGATACGCAGTATTTT. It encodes CASTGERGRLDTQYF.

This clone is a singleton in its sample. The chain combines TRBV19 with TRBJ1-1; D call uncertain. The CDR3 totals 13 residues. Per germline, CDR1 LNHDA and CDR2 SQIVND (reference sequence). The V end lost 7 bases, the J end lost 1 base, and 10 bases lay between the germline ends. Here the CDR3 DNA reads TGTGCCAGTATGCGGGGAAAGAACACTGAAGCTTTCTTT. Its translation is CASMRGKNTEAFF.

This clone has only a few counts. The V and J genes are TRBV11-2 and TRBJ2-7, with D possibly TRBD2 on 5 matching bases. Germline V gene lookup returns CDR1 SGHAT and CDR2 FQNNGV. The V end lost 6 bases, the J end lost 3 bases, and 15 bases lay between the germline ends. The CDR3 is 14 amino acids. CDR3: CASSRSGSSYEQYF. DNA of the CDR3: TGTGCCAGCAGTCGTTCGGGGAGTAGCTACGAGCAGTACTTC.

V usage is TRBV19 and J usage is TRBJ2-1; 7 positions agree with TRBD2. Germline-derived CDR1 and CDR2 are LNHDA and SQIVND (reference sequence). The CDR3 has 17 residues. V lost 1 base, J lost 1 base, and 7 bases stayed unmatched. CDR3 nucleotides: TGTGCCAGTAGTATAGCGGTTCGCGGGAGTTCCTACAATGAGCAGTTCTTC. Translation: CASSIAVRGSSYNEQFF.

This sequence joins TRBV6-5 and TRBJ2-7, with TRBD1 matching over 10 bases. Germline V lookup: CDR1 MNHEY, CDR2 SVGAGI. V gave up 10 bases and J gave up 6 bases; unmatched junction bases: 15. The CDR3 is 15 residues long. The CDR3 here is CATVATGTGAVEQYF. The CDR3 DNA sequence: TGTGCCACGGTAGCGACCGGGACAGGGGCGGTCGAGCAGTACTTC.

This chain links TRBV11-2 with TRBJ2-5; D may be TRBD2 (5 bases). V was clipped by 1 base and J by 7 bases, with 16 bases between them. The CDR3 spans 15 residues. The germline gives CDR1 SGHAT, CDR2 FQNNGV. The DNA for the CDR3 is TGTGCCAGCAGCTTAGGGCCGGGCCCCGAGGGGACCCAGTACTTC. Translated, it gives CASSLGPGPEGTQYF.